This T cell receptor (beta chain) was captured by sequencing in a study of T cells in Graves' hyperthyroidism and ophthalmopathy (dated by TCRdb to about 2019). Background on the whole study: A discovery cohort of approximately 97 patients, 43 with Graves' ophthalmopathy and more than 55 with stable Graves' hyperthyroidism, was used to find distinguishing TCR V-J signatures. Following sampling, methimazole starting at 30 mg daily was given to hyperthyroidism patients, and high-dose intravenous methylprednisolone was given to ophthalmopathy patients. Thyroid tissue and blood T-cell repertoires from about six Graves' hyperthyroidism patients were also compared in the study. The 75 to 100 discovery patients were randomly divided into training and test sets at a 7:3 ratio. The paper describes TCR Vbeta CDR3 sequencing of 135 peripheral blood samples, made up of 43 ophthalmopathy patients, around 73 hyperthyroidism patients and about 17 progressor patients. Prospective prediction of ophthalmopathy was tested in an independent validation cohort of some 20 hyperthyroidism patients and 15 to 17 patients who later progressed to ophthalmopathy. What the work shows at the level of the full study, not this receptor alone: Sample size was not statistically predetermined, and blinding of investigators to group allocation was not performed. During validation, the model predicted progression to ophthalmopathy a median of approximately 6 months ahead of onset, with 70.59% sensitivity and less than 85% specificity. Most expanded thyroid clonotypes (frequency above 0.001) were also found in blood, which suggests that blood repertoires may mirror thyroid immune responses. A 13 V-J signature model separated ophthalmopathy from stable hyperthyroidism, with 87.88% sensitivity and 81.08% specificity in cross-validation and 80%/75% in testing.

A few counts support this clonotype. The antigen this receptor binds is unknown. No per-base quality is available; no much larger clone lies one base away. TCR beta CDR3 regions were amplified from RNA transcripts. A first-round RT-PCR of the TCR CDR3 used the HTBI primer set with the Qiagen OneStep RT-PCR kit. Libraries were constructed in a second round of multiplex PCR, after which size selection and purification were carried out. Libraries were sequenced paired-end with 100 bp reads on an Illumina HiSeq2000. The source study handled its data this way. Raw data were processed with SOAPnuke, discarding reads with adapters, uncalled bases, mean Phred below 15, or no exact constant-primer or identifier match. High-quality paired reads were merged with COPE v1.2.5, and unique nucleotide sequences were defined as clonotypes. Clonotypes were aligned to IMGT TRBV, TRBD and TRBJ reference segments using MiTCR v1.1. Only V-J combinations with frequency above 0.0001, covering about 99% of repertoires, were analysed. A TCS score was defined as the ratio of F50 (clonal expansion) to E x V (chaos), with BLOSUM62-based TCRdist applied between CDR3 peptides within each V-J. Welch's t-statistics and random forest reduced several hundred V-J features to 10 to 15, which were used in a naive Bayes classifier (R e1071). Thyroid-blood repertoire similarity was quantified with the Morisita-Horn index. TCRdb trimmed public reads at Q25 via fastp, called clones via MiXCR and kept in-frame beta chains. Rows are combined by CDR3 protein, so each entry shows the most common genes and DNA. The V and J calls follow TCRdb's processing rather than the paper's. In this sample the table shows 650,000 to 800,000 distinct CDR3 sequences, less than 45% of which occur a single time. About 7% of the sample belongs to the ten largest clones.

Patients with uncontrolled infections, other autoimmune diseases, pregnancy or lactation were excluded. Diagnoses were based on clinical symptoms, serum thyroxine and TRAb, thyroid ultrasound and orbital computed tomography. Trizol reagent was used to extract total RNA, and RNA quality was then checked on an Agilent 2100 Bioanalyzer. V gives up 6 bases and J gives up 0 bases, and the segment between their germline ends measures 12 bases. The germline V gene gives CDR1 as SGHTA and CDR2 as FQGTGA. The CDR3 has 14 amino acids, counting the end cysteine and phenylalanine. Only the CDR3 part of the read is kept: 42 bases, read in frame from the first base.

The sequence links TRBV7-3 to TRBJ2-7, with the D gene uncertain. The TCR sequence derives from an adult man with Graves' disease, either hyperthyroidism or ophthalmopathy (not recorded which). Sequencing input: peripheral blood or thyroid tissue (not recorded which). The CDR3 corresponds to CASSESTNSYEQYF. In nucleotides, the sequence is TGTGCCAGCAGTGAAAGTACGAACTCCTACGAGCAGTACTTC.